The 9 T cell receptor beta chains in this list originate from one sample, sequenced in a study of CD8 T cells in Susac syndrome. Reverse transcription of 0.5 to 1 ug RNA was carried out with random hexamers. TCRdb itself ran the immunoSEQ multiplex PCR reads through MiXCR, one entry per CDR3 protein. The table shows 100,000 or so distinct CDR3 sequences, with approximately 95% occurring only once. Sequenced material: CD8+ T cells from PBMCs. These receptors were collected from a human donor with Susac syndrome.

The chain couples TRBV3-1 to TRBJ2-1, with 7 nucleotides matching TRBD1. Per germline, CDR1 LGHDT and CDR2 YNNKEL (reference sequence). This CDR3 has 17 residues. With V trimmed by 3 bases and J by 0 bases, 8 bases remained unmatched. CDR3 sequence (DNA): TGTGCCAGCAGCCAGGGACAGACAGCCAGCTCCTACAATGAGCAGTTCTTC. Translating it yields CASSQGQTASSYNEQFF.

The chain combines TRBV3-1 with TRBJ2-1, with TRBD2 matching 14 bases. V shed 6 bases and J 5 bases; nucleotides not matched to a gene: 6. The CDR3 covers 16 residues. Germline values: CDR1 LGHDT, CDR2 YNNKEL (reference sequence). CDR3 loop: CASRLRTSGGNNEQFF. The DNA for the CDR3 is TGTGCCAGCAGGCTAAGGACTAGCGGGGGGAACAATGAGCAGTTCTTC.

The chain uses TRBV25-1 and TRBJ2-7; D uncertain. This CDR3 region has 14 residues. Germline CDR1 is MGHDK and CDR2 is SYGVNS. V lost 7 bases and J lost 2, with 15 bases in between. CDR3 in DNA: TGTGCCAGCATAGACCGCGGACCTGCCTACGAGCAGTACTTC. Its protein is CASIDRGPAYEQYF.

The rearrangement links TRBV14 to TRBJ1-3; D is ambiguous. Germline values: CDR1 SGHDN, CDR2 FVKESK. This CDR3 is built from 14 residues. The V end was cut by 1 base, the J end by 0 bases, with 4 bases between. The CDR3 spells CASSQVGSGNTIYF. As DNA, the CDR3 is TGTGCCAGCAGCCAAGTGGGCTCTGGAAACACCATATATTTT. Supplemented by reference TRBV14 and TRBJ1-3, the full variable domain reads EAGVTQFPSHSVIEKGQTVTLRCDPISGHDNLYWYRRVMGKEIKFLLHFVKESKQDESGMPNNRFLAERTGGTYSTLKVQPAELEDSGVYFCASSQVGSGNTIYFGEGSWLTVV.

The CDR3 DNA follows: TGCAGTGCTAGTAAGGGCAGCGGGAGTTCCGAGCAGTACTTC. It codes for CSASKGSGSSEQYF. The rearrangement uses TRBV20-1 and TRBJ2-7; 8 positions agree with TRBD2. J lost 6 bases, V lost 3 bases, and 10 bases had no gene match. Looked up from germline, CDR1 is DFQATT and CDR2 is SNEGSKA (reference sequence). The CDR3 totals 14 residues.

As for this clonotype: Mismatch with germline at one junction end may stem from a read error. The rearrangement links TRBV11-2 to TRBJ2-7; tentatively, D is TRBD2 (5 bases). CDR3 size: 14 residues. Germline V gene lookup returns CDR1 SGHAT and CDR2 FQNNGV. The CDR3, as DNA: TGTGCCAGCAGCGTAGACCCACTAGTTAACGAGCAGTACTTC. This translates into CASSVDPLVNEQYF. Full variable domain (rest looked up from reference TRBV11-2 and TRBJ2-7): EAGVAQSPRYKIIEKRQSVAFWCNPISGHATLYWYQQILGQGPKLLIQFQNNGVVDDSQLPKDRFSAERLKGVDSTLKIQPAKLEDSAVYLCASSVDPLVNEQYFGPGTRLTVT.

The genes are TRBV15 and TRBJ1-1; maybe TRBD1 (6 bases). CDR1 and CDR2 (germline): LNHNV, YYDKDF (reference sequence). The CDR3 loop spans 14 amino acids. With 1 base removed from V and 8 bases from J, the gap between germline ends came to 14 bases. Here the CDR3 reads CATSRARGRGEAFF. For the CDR3, the DNA is TGTGCCACCAGCAGAGCCCGGGGGCGAGGGGAAGCTTTCTTT.

The chain carries TRBV25-1 and TRBJ2-3; no clear D. The germline V gene encodes CDR1 MGHDK and CDR2 SYGVNS. The CDR3 spans 13 residues. Trimming removed 6 bases from V and 0 bases from J, with 7 bases in between. The CDR3: CASRQSSTDTQYF. CDR3 DNA: TGTGCCAGCAGACAGTCTAGCACAGATACGCAGTATTTT.

This rearrangement joins TRBV6-6 to TRBJ2-7; perhaps TRBD2 as D (5 bases). Germline CDR1 and CDR2: MNHNY and SVGAGI (reference sequence). CDR3 length equals 11 residues. The V end was cut by 2 bases, the J end by 6 bases, with 5 bases between. CDR3 loop: CASSYEGEQYF. For the CDR3, the DNA is TGTGCCAGCAGTTACGAGGGCGAGCAGTACTTC.